The T cell receptor beta chain under discussion was sequenced for a study of T cells in localized non-small cell lung cancer. Whole-study results and caveats: Uninvolved adjacent lung had more T cell clonality than any other tissue, topping tumor.

Clones were read by immunoSEQ multiplex PCR, and TCRdb kept only the in-frame ones, dropping some. The table lists over 25,000 clones, about nine tenths of them singletons, with roughly 2.1% in the top ten. Trimming stripped 0 bases from V and 1 base from J, with 8 bases between. The CDR3 covers 14 residues. CDR1 SGHRS and CDR2 YFSETQ come from the germline V gene. Comment on this clone: As yet, its antigen is unknown.

The clonotype originates from a female donor over 55 with stage I lung adenocarcinoma. The material sequenced was peripheral blood, taken before any cancer treatment. The chain carries TRBV5-1 and TRBJ2-7; maybe TRBD1 (6 bases). The CDR3 loop reads CASSLDQGSYEQYF. The CDR3 DNA reads TGCGCCAGCAGCTTGGATCAGGGGTCCTACGAGCAGTACTTC. The entire variable domain, with the rest obtained from reference TRBV5-1 and TRBJ2-7, is as follows: KAGVTQTPRYLIKTRGQQVTLSCSPISGHRSVSWYQQTPGQGLQFLFEYFSETQRNKGNFPGRFSGRQFSNSRSEMNVSTLELGDSALYLCASSLDQGSYEQYFGPGTRLTVT.